Listed here is a single T cell receptor beta chain. The data were obtained in a study of spatial heterogeneity in lung cancer. Every TCR cDNA molecule bore its own unique molecular identifier. TCRdb independently ran MiXCR on the 5' RACE reads; one entry per CDR3 protein. This sample has 55,000 to 70,000 distinct CDR3 sequences; about 5.9% occur once, and the top ten carry about 15%. Trimming removed 4 bases from V and 1 base from J; junction bases left unmatched: 10. The CDR3 totals 16 residues. CDR1 is LGHDT, CDR2 YNNKEL, per germline (reference sequence). Time point given: sample taken at primary tumor resection. A total of approximately 70 untreated early-stage non-small cell lung cancer patients served as donors. Sequencing covered unsorted whole RNA taken from tumor, nontumor lung or frozen PBMC.

This sequence originates from a female donor with early-stage non-small cell lung cancer. This chain uses TRBV3-1 with TRBJ2-7; 7 bases line up with TRBD2. The sample consisted of PBMCs, taken at surgery. The CDR3 region is CASSLGEGLLSYEQYF. Here the CDR3 DNA reads TGTGCCAGCAGCCTGGGAGAGGGACTACTTTCCTACGAGCAGTACTTC.